This note documents a single T cell receptor (beta chain) sequence. The table lists this clonotype with a few counts. Its antigen is still unknown. No much larger clone exists at a distance of one base, and base qualities are not known. These data come from a study of T-cell reconstitution after alpha-beta-depleted transplantation in children listed by TCRdb under 2016. As for the study more broadly: Using TCR repertoire profiling, the study quantitatively followed how T-cell immune reconstitution unfolded in children after TCRalphabeta/CD19-depleted allogeneic hematopoietic cell transplantation.

Trimming accounts for 6 bases at V and 2 bases at J, while the number of junction bases matched to no gene is 8. From its cysteine to its phenylalanine, the CDR3 spans 15 amino acids. The retained sequence is limited to the CDR3, 45 bases, with the frame set at the first base. As encoded in the germline V gene, CDR1 is MNHNS while CDR2 is SASEGT. The library was obtained by PCR. This sample was sequenced with an Illumina HiSeq 2500. TCR libraries were prepared with molecular barcoding, using unique molecular identifiers to normalize TCRbeta repertoire quantification. TCRdb ran its own pipeline on the public reads, namely fastp trimming at Q25 and MiXCR clone calling, and kept in-frame beta chains. Merged by CDR3 protein, the rows form single entries marked with the most common genes and DNA. For this sample the table gives 490,000 or so distinct CDR3 sequences, of which approximately 12% were detected only once. In total, the top ten clones hold over 5.5% of the sample.

Material: PBMCs from the stem cell graft donor, obtained from the stem cell graft. The V and J genes are TRBV6-1 and TRBJ2-3, with 7 bases in between that match TRBD2. This TCR came from a human donor who donated a stem cell graft to a child with combined immunodeficiency. The CDR3 sequence is CASRASGITTDTQYF. The DNA sequence is given as TGTGCCAGCAGAGCCAGCGGGATCACCACAGATACGCAGTATTTT.